The clone carrying this T cell receptor beta chain was seen repeatedly, ten times or more. Antigen specificity is unknown. The data derive from a study of T-cell reconstitution after alpha-beta-depleted transplantation in children. In germline, CDR1 is ENHRY, CDR2 SYGVKD. Trimming took 2 bases from V and 10 from J, leaving 9 bases between them. The CDR3 totals 12 residues. As it was prepared, the TCRbeta library received unique molecular identifiers. TCRdb re-derived calls from the PCR reads in MiXCR, one entry per CDR3 protein. The profile shows about 280,000 distinct CDR3 sequences, around 10% of them singletons. Notes on the study in general: About two months after transplant, alpha-beta T cells reportedly came from several hundred expanded graft clones. T-cell counts and diversity at one year following transplant were attributed mainly to newly produced T cells. Some patients showed high day-60 TCRbeta diversity, which derived from surviving recipient T cells and thymic progenitors.

The sequence was obtained from a male patient between 2 and 10 years old who had a stem cell transplant for chronic granulomatous disease, so the T cells may come from the graft donor. V usage is TRBV10-3 and J usage is TRBJ2-1; D gene ambiguous. Material: peripheral blood, obtained 180 days after TCRalphabeta/CD19-depleted stem cell transplant. The CDR3: CAISETGNEQFF. The CDR3 DNA follows: TGTGCCATCAGTGAGACTGGAAACGAGCAGTTCTTC.